These 8 T cell receptor beta chains originate from one sample sequenced in a study of T cell responses to AZD1222 COVID-19 vaccine. Repertoires were generated with immunoSEQ multiplex PCR, while TCRdb's copy carries only in-frame clones and drops some. Of 210,000 or so clones in the sample, 90% to 95% were seen once. Sequencing used peripheral blood, obtained on day 0 of MenACWY control vaccination. The receptors here all came from an adult in good health.

V gene TRBV7-9 combines with J gene TRBJ2-7; TRBD1 aligns across 8 bases. The CDR3 runs to 14 residues. Unmatched junction bases numbered 2, after V lost 1 base and J lost 3 bases. The germline V gene encodes CDR1 SEHNR and CDR2 FQNEAQ (reference sequence). Here the CDR3 DNA reads TGTGCCAGCAGCTTAGTTACAGGGGGCTACGAGCAGTACTTC. Its protein product is CASSLVTGGYEQYF.

A remark on this clone: One end of the junction does not line up with germline, which may come from a read error. V usage is TRBV6-5 and J usage is TRBJ2-1, with 9 bases that match TRBD2. This CDR3 region has 15 residues. Germline CDR1 reads MNHEY; CDR2 reads SVGAGI. In DNA form, the CDR3 reads TGTGCCAGCACTCCGGCGGGGACTAGCTACAGTGAGCAGTTCTTC. Amino acid sequence: CASTPAGTSYSEQFF.

The rearrangement joins TRBV27 to TRBJ1-2; D is perhaps TRBD1 (6 bases). Germline V gene data show CDR1 as MNHEY and CDR2 as SMNVEV (reference sequence). V lost 8 bases and J lost 6, with 19 bases in between. This CDR3 is 14 amino acids long. CDR3 amino acids: CASPVGGGLNGYTF. The CDR3, as DNA: TGTGCCAGCCCTGTAGGGGGAGGGTTGAATGGCTACACCTTC.

The chain employs TRBV10-3 and TRBJ1-2; D is uncertain. This CDR3 has 14 residues. Germline V gene sequence: CDR1 ENHRY, CDR2 SYGVKD. V shed 2 bases and J shed 2 bases, with 9 bases lying between them. CDR3 bases: TGTGCCATCAGTGAGCCTCCAGAAAACTATGGCTACACCTTC. As protein: CAISEPPENYGYTF.

This sequence joins TRBV9 and TRBJ2-3; no definite D call. The CDR3 contains 13 residues. V lost 2 bases, J lost 4 bases, and 8 bases lay in between. CDR1 SGDLS and CDR2 YYNGEE come from the germline V gene. The CDR3 DNA sequence: TGTGCCAGCAGCGTGAGCGTTGCAGATACGCAGTATTTT. Encoded protein: CASSVSVADTQYF. Full variable domain (missing parts from reference TRBV9 and TRBJ2-3): DSGVTQTPKHLITATGQRVTLRCSPRSGDLSVYWYQQSLDQGLQFLIQYYNGEERAKGNILERFSAQQFPDLHSELNLSSLELGDSALYFCASSVSVADTQYFGPGTRLTVL.

The chain links TRBV6-5 to TRBJ1-1, with TRBD1 identical over 7 bases. Losses at the gene ends were 2 bases for V and 5 bases for J; bases not matched to a gene: 11. The CDR3 has 16 amino acids. Germline CDR1 reads MNHEY; CDR2 reads SVGAGI. CDR3 nucleotide sequence: TGTGCCAGCAGTTACGATTCAGGGGGTAGAGGAACTGAAGCTTTCTTT. It codes for CASSYDSGGRGTEAFF.

The chain recombines TRBV6-5 with TRBJ1-6; D gene uncertain. V lost 8 bases and J 0 bases, leaving 8 bases between the germline ends. Germline CDR1 is MNHEY and CDR2 is SVGAGI. This CDR3 contains 14 residues. CDR3 region: CASQTSSYNSPLHF. In DNA form, the CDR3 reads TGTGCCAGCCAGACAAGCTCCTATAATTCACCCCTCCACTTT.

The rearrangement links TRBV4-2 to TRBJ1-1, with D unclear. Germline values: CDR1 LGHNA, CDR2 YNFKEQ. This CDR3 spans 14 amino acids. V was cut by 5 bases and J by 4 bases, with 14 bases left in between. Written as DNA, the CDR3 is TGTGCCAGCAGCAAGGCCCGGGAGAGCACTGAAGCTTTCTTT. It specifies CASSKARESTEAFF.